Described below is a single T cell receptor (beta chain) sequence and its context. Its antigen is currently unknown. Possible read error: a much larger clone is one base away. This sample stems from a study of post-analysis software for immune sequencing data. Study-level background: Patients with relapsing-remitting, secondary progressive and progressive-relapsing multiple sclerosis courses were all represented. General study results and limits: Strong same-batch co-clustering of samples appeared with F measure clustering. About 5 TRBV segments (TRBV5-6, TRBV5-1 and TRBV20-1 among them) occurred more frequently in patients than in controls. Controls' normalized Chao1 diversity significantly exceeded that of multiple sclerosis patients.

cDNA libraries for TCR beta contained unique molecular identifiers. With roughly 0.85 to 11 million T cells as the source, 450,000 to 600,000 cDNA molecules resulted. TCRdb re-called the PCR reads through MiXCR, storing one row per CDR3 protein. This table holds under 200,000 distinct CDR3 sequences, roughly 28% found once. The germline gives CDR1 LGHDT, CDR2 YNNKEL (reference sequence). V lost 6 bases, J lost 7 bases, and 10 bases lay in between. This CDR3 is 11 amino acids long. The sequence was obtained from a girl aged 2 to 17 with multiple sclerosis. The rearrangement uses TRBV3-1 and TRBJ2-7, with D hard to call. The source material was blood. Written as DNA, the CDR3 is TGTGCCAGCAGACATAGTGGGGAGCAGTACGTC. Protein sequence: CASRHSGEQYV.